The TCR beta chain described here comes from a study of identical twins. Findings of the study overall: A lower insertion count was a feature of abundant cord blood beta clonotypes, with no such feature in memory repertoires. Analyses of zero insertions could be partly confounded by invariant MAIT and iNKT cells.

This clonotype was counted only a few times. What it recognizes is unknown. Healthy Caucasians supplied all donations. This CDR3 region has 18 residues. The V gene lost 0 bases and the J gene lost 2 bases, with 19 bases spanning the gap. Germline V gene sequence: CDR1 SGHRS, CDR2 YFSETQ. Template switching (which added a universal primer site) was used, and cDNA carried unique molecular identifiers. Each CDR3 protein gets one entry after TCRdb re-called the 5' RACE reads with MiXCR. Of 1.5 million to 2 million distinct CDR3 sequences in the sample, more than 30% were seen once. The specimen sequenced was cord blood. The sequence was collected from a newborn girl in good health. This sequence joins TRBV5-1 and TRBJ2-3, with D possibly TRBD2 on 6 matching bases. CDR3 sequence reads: CASSLGVQPGLSTDTQYF. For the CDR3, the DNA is TGCGCCAGCAGCTTGGGGGTCCAGCCGGGACTTTCCACAGATACGCAGTATTTT. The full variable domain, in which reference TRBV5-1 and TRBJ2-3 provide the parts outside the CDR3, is KAGVTQTPRYLIKTRGQQVTLSCSPISGHRSVSWYQQTPGQGLQFLFEYFSETQRNKGNFPGRFSGRQFSNSRSEMNVSTLELGDSALYLCASSLGVQPGLSTDTQYFGPGTRLTVL.